This T cell receptor (beta chain) was sequenced during a study of blood T cell repertoires in COVID-19. The wider study: The origin of the acute and convalescent COVID-19 samples was the United States, Italy and Spain. T cells, B-cell-depleted T cells, or PBMCs supplied cDNA or gDNA.

Original data processing: Reference gene primer amplification gave nucleated cell count estimates. Assay used: immunoSEQ multiplex PCR; TCRdb lists only in-frame clones, some missing. Clone size and the V and J calls come from that table; the DNA yielded D and trimming. Among over 150,000 clones listed, approximately 91% were seen once. This clone was seen just once. Per the germline V gene, CDR1 is LGHDT and CDR2 is YNNKEL (reference sequence). This CDR3 contains 14 residues. V shed 0 bases and J shed 1 base, with 4 bases lying between them. The sequenced material came from peripheral blood. The chain combines TRBV3-1 (or the pseudogene TRBV3-2) with TRBJ1-3; D is uncertain. This receptor was identified in a man aged 18 to 30 with acute or convalescent COVID-19. CDR3 sequence (DNA): TGTGCCAGCAGCCAAGATGTATCTGGAAACACCATATATTTT. Encoded protein: CASSQDVSGNTIYF.